Listed below are T cell receptor beta chains from one sample, sequenced in a study of glioma-infiltrating T cells. TCRdb re-derived calls from the multiplex PCR reads in MiXCR, one entry per CDR3 protein. The sample records about 200,000 distinct CDR3 sequences, approximately 30% being singletons. The source material was glioma tissue, nonneoplastic brain tissue, or PBMCs (not recorded which). Every receptor here comes from a human donor with low-grade glioma or glioblastoma, undergoing nonglioma brain surgery, or in good health (not recorded which). Both conserved end residues are part of each CDR3. D genes are given only for firm matches. Clone size, where shown, is once, few, many, or a class for clones that have expanded.

d_gene	len	v_gene	j_gene	abundance	CDR3nt	CDR3aa
.	14	TRBV6-2/TRBV6-3	TRBJ2-1	many	TGTGCCAGCAGTTACAACTCCCCTTACAATGAGCAGTTCTTC	CASSYNSPYNEQFF
.	13	TRBV7-2	TRBJ1-1	many	TGTGCCAGCAGCGCGACAGGGAACACTGAAGCTTTCTTT	CASSATGNTEAFF
.	15	TRBV6-2/TRBV6-3	TRBJ2-1	.	TGTGCCAGCAGTTACCTCGGTCCAGAACCCAATGAGCAGTTCTTC	CASSYLGPEPNEQFF
.	14	TRBV19	TRBJ1-3	few	TGTGCCAGTATCGGGTTTTACTCTGGAAACACCATATATTTT	CASIGFYSGNTIYF
.	14	TRBV7-9	TRBJ2-7	few	TGTGCCAGCAGCTTAGGCAGTTCCCGGGACGAGCAGTACTTC	CASSLGSSRDEQYF
.	15	TRBV15	TRBJ2-7	many	TGTGCCACCAGCAGGGTGGGGGTCCTCTCCTACGAGCAGTACTTC	CATSRVGVLSYEQYF
.	15	TRBV5-1	TRBJ2-3	few	TGCGCCAGCAGCTTGGGTGGCGGGATGTCAGATACGCAGTATTTT	CASSLGGGMSDTQYF
.	13	TRBV6-1	TRBJ2-3	many	TGTGCCAGCAGTCTCTACGCAAAGGATACGCAGTATTTT	CASSLYAKDTQYF
.	14	TRBV27	TRBJ1-2	many	TGTGCCAGCAAACCCCAGGGTGAAAGGTATGGCTACACCTTC	CASKPQGERYGYTF
TRBD2	16	TRBV6-2/TRBV6-3	TRBJ2-7	medium-sized	TGTGCCAGCAGTTCAATAGCGGGACGCTTAGTGGACGAGCAGTACTTC	CASSSIAGRLVDEQYF
.	15	TRBV7-2	TRBJ1-6	many	TGTGCCAGCAGCTTAGTGGGGCCTCCTAATTCACCCCTCCACTTT	CASSLVGPPNSPLHF
.	16	TRBV12-3/TRBV12-4	TRBJ1-1	many	TGTGCCAGCAGTTTTCCTGGGGGCTCTGACAACACTGAAGCTTTCTTT	CASSFPGGSDNTEAFF
.	13	TRBV6-1	TRBJ2-7	many	TGTGCCAGCAGTGTAACAGGGACGGGCGAGCAGTACTTC	CASSVTGTGEQYF
.	14	TRBV3-1	TRBJ1-5	many	TGTGCCAGCAGCCCTGCTTTGAGCAATCAGCCCCAGCATTTT	CASSPALSNQPQHF
.	13	TRBV19	TRBJ2-7	.	TGTGCCAGTAGTGACAGCAGTACCTACGAGCAGTACTTC	CASSDSSTYEQYF
.	14	TRBV6-1	TRBJ2-3	.	TGTGCCAGCACCCGGAGAAGGGGCACAGATATGAAGTATTTT	CASTRRRGTDMKYF
.	14	TRBV7-9	TRBJ2-3	many	TGTGCCAGCCTACTTAGCGGACCCACAGATACGCAGTATTTT	CASLLSGPTDTQYF
.	14	TRBV4-1	TRBJ2-3	.	TGCGCCAGCAGACCAACTATCGACACAGATACGCAGTATTTT	CASRPTIDTDTQYF
TRBD2	17	TRBV11-2	TRBJ2-1	few	TGTGCCAGCAGCCCCCGCGGGGCTAGCGGATTTATCAATGAGCAGTTCTTC	CASSPRGASGFINEQFF
TRBD2	18	TRBV20-1	TRBJ2-7	many	TGCAGTGCTAGAGCCCTACGGGGGGGGAGGCGGGCCACCTACGAGCAGTACTTC	CSARALRGGRRATYEQYF
TRBD2	15	TRBV28	TRBJ2-3	many	TGTGCCAGCAGTTTACCTAGCGGGACCACAGGTACGCAGTATTTT	CASSLPSGTTGTQYF
.	14	TRBV19	TRBJ2-5	.	TGTGCCAGTAGTATAAAGGGGCTCCAAGAGACCCAGTACTTC	CASSIKGLQETQYF
.	16	TRBV29-1	TRBJ2-3	few	TGCAGCGTTCCCCCGTTAGCGGTGTCTAGCACAGATACGCAGTATTTT	CSVPPLAVSSTDTQYF
.	13	TRBV27	TRBJ2-7	many	TGTGCCAGCAGTCTTACTGAAGGCTACGAGCAGTACTTC	CASSLTEGYEQYF
TRBD2	18	TRBV4-1	TRBJ2-7	.	TGCGCCAGCAGCCAAGGCGGCTTAACTAGCGGAGGAACCTACGAGCAGTACTTC	CASSQGGLTSGGTYEQYF
TRBD1	15	TRBV18	TRBJ2-7	.	TGTGCCAGCTCACCGTGGACAGGGAACTCCTACGAGCAGTACTTC	CASSPWTGNSYEQYF
.	13	TRBV27	TRBJ1-1	many	TGTGCCAGCAGTTTATGGGGGAACACTGAAGCTTTCTTT	CASSLWGNTEAFF
TRBD2	17	TRBV10-2	TRBJ2-3	many	TGCGCCAGCAGTAAACCACCTAGCGGGAGGGCCGCAGATACGCAGTATTTT	CASSKPPSGRAADTQYF
.	14	TRBV4-2	TRBJ2-7	many	TGTGCCAGCAGCCAAGGGTTAGGGCCAGACGAGCAGTACTTC	CASSQGLGPDEQYF
TRBD1	15	TRBV6-1	TRBJ1-2	many	TGTGCCAGCAGCCGACAGGGAGGCGGTACAGAGGGCTACACCTTC	CASSRQGGGTEGYTF
TRBD1	14	TRBV28	TRBJ1-3	many	TGTGCCAGCAGCTCGGGACAGTCAGGAAACACCATATATTTT	CASSSGQSGNTIYF
TRBD1	14	TRBV12-3/TRBV12-4	TRBJ2-5	many	TGTGCCAGCAGTCCCGACAGGGGGCAAGAGACCCAGTACTTC	CASSPDRGQETQYF
.	15	TRBV10-3	TRBJ2-5	many	TGTGCCATCAGTGAGTACCGGGCCTCAGGGGAGACCCAGTACTTC	CAISEYRASGETQYF
TRBD1	16	TRBV7-9	TRBJ1-2	.	TGTGCCAGCAGCCTTTTAAGACAGGGTCAGAGTAATGGCTACACCTTC	CASSLLRQGQSNGYTF
.	15	TRBV20-1	TRBJ2-2	.	TGCAGTGAGTTAGACTGGCAGGTCAACATCGGGGAGCTGTTTTTT	CSELDWQVNIGELFF
.	15	TRBV7-2	TRBJ1-4	many	TGTGCCAGCAGAACGGCGGCGCAGGTGAATGAAAAACTGTTTTTT	CASRTAAQVNEKLFF
TRBD2	17	TRBV4-1	TRBJ2-1	.	TGCGCCAGCAGCCAAAATCACGGGGCTAGCGGGAGGGGTGAGCAGTTCTTC	CASSQNHGASGRGEQFF
.	13	TRBV2	TRBJ1-1	few	TGTGCCGGGAACAGGCTAAGGAACACTGAAGCTTTCTTT	CAGNRLRNTEAFF
TRBD1	16	TRBV2	TRBJ2-1	many	TGTGCCAGCAGTGACCCACGCCGGGACAGCTACAATGAGCAGTTCTTC	CASSDPRRDSYNEQFF
TRBD1	13	TRBV6-5	TRBJ2-7	.	TGTGCCAGCTGTTCGACAGGGCTCAATGAGCAGTACTTC	CASCSTGLNEQYF
.	17	TRBV9	TRBJ2-1	few	TGTGCCAGCAGCGTAGTTGCCACCTCGAGCTCCTACAATGAGCAGTTCTTC	CASSVVATSSSYNEQFF
.	17	TRBV12-3/TRBV12-4	TRBJ2-3	many	TGTGCCAGCAGTTCCCTGAAAACCCCTACTAGCACAGATACGCAGTATTTT	CASSSLKTPTSTDTQYF
.	13	TRBV5-1	TRBJ2-2	.	TGCGCCAGCAGCTTGGGCCAAACCGGGGAGCTGTTTTTT	CASSLGQTGELFF
.	14	TRBV5-1	TRBJ1-5	many	TGCGCCAGCAGCTTGGTAGGGGGTAATCAGCCCCAGCATTTT	CASSLVGGNQPQHF
.	15	TRBV6-1	TRBJ2-5	many	TGTGCCAGCAGTGAAGCGGGGTACGGACAAGAGACCCAGTACTTC	CASSEAGYGQETQYF
.	14	TRBV29-1	TRBJ2-2	.	TGCAGCGTTGTGGTTTCAGAGAACACCGGGGAGCTGTTTTTT	CSVVVSENTGELFF
.	14	TRBV6-1	TRBJ2-1	.	TGTGCCAGCAGCCTTAGCTTGTTCAGCGATGAGCAGTTCTTC	CASSLSLFSDEQFF
TRBD1	15	TRBV19	TRBJ1-5	many	TGTGCCAGTAGTATCCCCGGGACAGGGAGACAGCCCCAGCATTTT	CASSIPGTGRQPQHF
.	17	TRBV4-1	TRBJ2-6	.	TGCGCCAGCAGCCAGGAGGGCCGGAAGCCAGGGGCCAACGTCCTGACTTTC	CASSQEGRKPGANVLTF
.	14	TRBV12-3/TRBV12-4	TRBJ2-3	.	TGCGCCAGCACTGTCTCGGAAAGCACAGATACGCAGTATTTT	CASTVSESTDTQYF
.	15	TRBV4-2	TRBJ2-1	.	TGTGCCAGCAGCCAAGACGGACGGTCCTGCAATGAGCAGCTCTTC	CASSQDGRSCNEQLF
TRBD2	15	TRBV20-1	TRBJ2-5	many	TGCAGTGCTAGACCCCCGGGACTAGCACGAATCGCCCAGTACTTC	CSARPPGLARIAQYF
.	13	TRBV12-3/TRBV12-4	TRBJ1-5	many	TGTGCCAGCACCCTAACCCCCAATCAGCCCCAGCATTTT	CASTLTPNQPQHF
.	11	TRBV10-3	TRBJ2-7	.	TGTGCCATCAGGGACTCGGGTTTGAAGTACTTC	CAIRDSGLKYF
.	15	TRBV7-2	TRBJ2-7	many	TGTGCCAGCAGCATCGGACAGTTAAACTCCTACGAGCAGTACTTC	CASSIGQLNSYEQYF